This T cell receptor (beta chain) stems from a study of T cells in Graves' hyperthyroidism and ophthalmopathy. It was RNA transcripts that yielded the amplified TCR beta CDR3 regions. The HTBI set primed first-round TCR CDR3 RT-PCR. TCRdb called the multiplex PCR reads again in MiXCR, with one record for every CDR3 protein. The sample lists some 500,000 distinct CDR3 sequences, roughly an eighth occurring once. Germline V lookup: CDR1 MGHDK, CDR2 SYGVNS. Trimming took 1 base from V and 0 from J; bases not matched to a gene: 5. The CDR3 sequence is 17 residues long. This sequence originates from a woman aged 18-29 years with Graves' hyperthyroidism. The chain links TRBV25-1 to TRBJ2-4, with 8 bases fitting TRBD2. Sequencing used blood. CDR3 protein: CASSELLAELAKNIQYF. In DNA, the CDR3 is TGTGCCAGCAGTGAATTACTAGCGGAGCTAGCCAAAAACATTCAGTACTTC.